The next 23 T cell receptor beta chains were all read from a single sample in a study of cytomegalovirus exposure and HLA in healthy donors. Both 60 Vbeta primers and 13 Jbeta primers went into the PCR. Libraries were prepared by immunoSEQ multiplex PCR; TCRdb keeps only in-frame clonotypes and omits some of them. The repertoire consists of some 120,000 clones, with approximately 80% occurring once and the leading ten covering 0.2% to 0.3%. The sequencing sample was made of PBMCs. The receptors were gathered from a man aged 45 to 65 in good health and CMV-seronegative.

The rearrangement joins TRBV19 to TRBJ2-3; D is possibly TRBD1 (6 bases). Germline V gene data show CDR1 as LNHDA and CDR2 as SQIVND (reference sequence). This CDR3 is 11 amino acids long. With 10 bases removed from V and 12 bases from J, the gap between germline ends came to 17 bases. Here the CDR3 reads CATVKGVLQYF. Here the CDR3 DNA reads TGTGCCACCGTGAAGGGGGTTCTTCAGTATTTT.

A note on this clone: This sample includes further DNA sequences coding for the same CDR3. This chain connects TRBV5-1 to TRBJ2-7; 9 bases are a match to TRBD2. Germline values: CDR1 SGHRS, CDR2 YFSETQ. The CDR3 is 14 residues long. J lost 2 bases, V lost 1 base, and 1 base had no gene match. The CDR3 nucleotides read TGCGCCAGCAGCTTGCGCGGGGGGGCCTACGAGCAGTACTTC. Protein product: CASSLRGGAYEQYF.

The V and J genes are TRBV6-5 and TRBJ2-1; TRBD1 matches at 8 bases. The CDR3 runs 15 residues. The V gene end was trimmed by 6 bases and the J gene end by 10 bases; junction bases not matched to a gene: 14. In germline, CDR1 is MNHEY, CDR2 SVGAGI. The CDR3 DNA reads as TGTGCCAGCAGGCCTTACAGGGGGGACCGGGGCGAGCAGTTCTTC. It yields the protein CASRPYRGDRGEQFF.

The rearrangement joins TRBV28 to TRBJ1-4, with 7 bases identical to TRBD1. The CDR3 totals 15 residues. V lost 5 bases, J lost 4 bases, and 7 bases stayed unmatched. Per the germline V gene, CDR1 is MDHEN and CDR2 is SYDVKM. CDR3 coding DNA: TGTGCCAGCAGTCTTCTCAGGGGGAGTAATGAAAAACTGTTTTTT. This translates into CASSLLRGSNEKLFF.

The chain carries TRBV29-1 and TRBJ2-1; 9 bases are shared with TRBD2. The CDR3 sequence is 13 residues long. V lost 8 bases to trimming and J lost 6 bases; unmatched junction nucleotides: 8. Germline CDR1 SQVTM, CDR2 ANQGSEA. CDR3 sequence reads: CSMGLALVNEQFF. In nucleotides, the CDR3 is TGCAGCATGGGACTAGCTCTGGTCAATGAGCAGTTCTTC.

This clone appeared once. V gene TRBV11-3 combines with J gene TRBJ2-1; TRBD1 matches 7 bases. The CDR3 consists of 15 residues. Germline CDR1 reads SGHNT; CDR2 reads YENEEA. After removal of 3 bases from V and 5 bases from J, the junction contained 7 bases not matched to a gene. CDR3 sequence (DNA): TGTGCCAGCAGCTTTCAAGGGGGCAGAGACAATGAGCAGTTCTTC. Amino acids: CASSFQGGRDNEQFF.

This clone occurred a few times. At one boundary the junction diverges from the germline segment, which might be a read error. This chain uses TRBV4-1 with TRBJ1-1; D gene unclear. This CDR3 region has 14 residues. CDR1 is MGHRA and CDR2 is YSYEKL in the germline V gene. CDR3 in amino acids: CASSPSFSEALTVF. CDR3 DNA: TGCGCCAGCAGCCCCTCATTCTCTGAAGCTCTCACGGTCTTT.

The chain links TRBV27 to TRBJ2-5; 11 positions agree with TRBD2. Germline values: CDR1 MNHEY, CDR2 SMNVEV (reference sequence). Trimming took 5 bases from V and 5 from J; bases not matched to a gene: 7. CDR3 length equals 15 residues. Written as DNA, the CDR3 is TGTGCCAGCAGTCTTAGCGGGAGGGCCGGGGAGACCCAGTACTTC. Residues: CASSLSGRAGETQYF.

This clone has a handful of counts. V and J are TRBV2 and TRBJ1-1, with 7 bases that match TRBD1. The CDR3 is made up of 13 amino acids. V shed 8 bases, J shed 4 bases, and the junction held 7 bases outside the gene matches. CDR1 is SNHLY, CDR2 FYNNEI, per germline. CDR3: CASVQGVGTEAFF. The CDR3 DNA sequence: TGTGCCAGCGTTCAGGGGGTGGGCACTGAAGCTTTCTTT.

J is TRBJ1-4 and V is TRBV6-5; no reliable D call. Germline-derived CDR1 and CDR2 are MNHEY and SVGAGI. With 2 bases removed from V and 4 bases from J, the gap between germline ends came to 11 bases. This CDR3 has 15 amino acids. Here the CDR3 reads CASSYAQAVNEKLFF. Here the CDR3 DNA reads TGTGCCAGCAGTTACGCTCAGGCAGTTAATGAAAAACTGTTTTTT.

Only a few counts were recorded for this clone. V and J are TRBV27 and TRBJ2-5, with 7 bases that match TRBD1. The V segment lost 7 bases and the J segment 7 bases; nucleotides outside the gene matches: 9. The CDR3 loop spans 13 amino acids. Germline V gene lookup returns CDR1 MNHEY and CDR2 SMNVEV (reference sequence). CDR3 sequence reads: CASTRTGGRTQYF. CDR3 DNA sequence: TGTGCCAGCACCCGGACAGGCGGAAGGACCCAGTACTTC.

The chain recombines TRBV11-2 with TRBJ2-2; tentative D call: TRBD1 (6 bases). CDR1 is SGHAT, CDR2 FQNNGV, per germline. The V gene lost 6 bases and the J gene lost 0 bases, with 11 bases spanning the gap. The CDR3 contains 15 residues. CDR3 nucleotides: TGTGCCAGCAGGAGCAGGGGCTCGAACACCGGGGAGCTGTTTTTT. Encoded protein: CASRSRGSNTGELFF.

In its sample, this clone was seen once. V gene TRBV19 combines with J gene TRBJ1-5; D is ambiguous. Germline CDR1 reads LNHDA; CDR2 reads SQIVND (reference sequence). Trimming removed 6 bases from V and 7 bases from J, with 16 bases in between. This CDR3 is 14 amino acids long. The CDR3 region is CASSTAAAGQPQHF. As DNA, the CDR3 is TGTGCCAGTAGCACGGCCGCCGCGGGCCAGCCCCAGCATTTT.

V usage is TRBV28 and J usage is TRBJ2-7; 10 nucleotides line up with TRBD2. From germline, CDR1 is MDHEN and CDR2 SYDVKM. V shed 5 bases, J shed 4 bases, and the junction held 8 bases outside the gene matches. CDR3 size: 15 residues. CDR3 sequence: CASSSPSGRVYEQYF. CDR3 DNA: TGTGCCAGCAGTAGCCCTAGCGGGAGAGTGTACGAGCAGTACTTC.

V and J are TRBV27 and TRBJ2-7, with 8 bases aligning to TRBD2. Per the germline V gene, CDR1 is MNHEY and CDR2 is SMNVEV (reference sequence). V shed 7 bases and J 3 bases; nucleotides not matched to a gene: 11. The CDR3 has 15 residues. The CDR3 loop reads CASTLGRGALYEQYF. DNA of the CDR3: TGTGCCAGCACCCTGGGGCGGGGGGCCCTCTACGAGCAGTACTTC.

The J gene is TRBJ1-5, the V gene TRBV2, with TRBD1 matching over 7 bases. Germline V lookup: CDR1 SNHLY, CDR2 FYNNEI. CDR3 length: 15 amino acids. Trimming cost V 6 bases and J 2 bases; bases outside gene matches: 7. The DNA of the CDR3 is TGTGCCAGCAGGCAGACAGGGATGGGCAATCAGCCCCAGCATTTT. Protein sequence: CASRQTGMGNQPQHF.

The chain joins TRBV19 to TRBJ1-1; D perhaps matches TRBD1 (6 bases). The CDR3 extends over 15 amino acids. Trimming pared 8 bases from V and 2 bases from J, leaving 18 bases between. Germline loops: CDR1 LNHDA, CDR2 SQIVND (reference sequence). The CDR3 nucleotides read TGTGCCAGTGTAACCGGACAGTCACCTAACACTGAAGCTTTCTTT. Its translation: CASVTGQSPNTEAFF.

The V call is TRBV7-8, the J call TRBJ1-4; D is uncertain. This CDR3 is 13 amino acids long. Germline-derived CDR1 and CDR2 are SGHVS and FQNEAQ. The V and J ends lost 1 base and 6 bases respectively, with 6 bases between them. The CDR3, as DNA: TGTGCCAGCAGCTTAGGAGTCTATGAAAAACTGTTTTTT. Protein: CASSLGVYEKLFF.

This clone was seen more than once but under ten times. The chain joins TRBV19 to TRBJ2-4, with a tentative D call TRBD1 (5 bases). V dropped 4 bases and J dropped 4 bases, with 11 bases sitting between them. The CDR3 is made up of 14 amino acids. Germline V lookup: CDR1 LNHDA, CDR2 SQIVND (reference sequence). CDR3 protein: CASSNQGSKNIQYF. For the CDR3, the DNA is TGTGCCAGTAGTAACCAGGGATCTAAAAACATTCAGTACTTC. Drawing the rest from reference TRBV19 and TRBJ2-4, the complete variable domain is DGGITQSPKYLFRKEGQNVTLSCEQNLNHDAMYWYRQDPGQGLRLIYYSQIVNDFQKGDIAEGYSVSREKKESFPLTVTSAQKNPTAFYLCASSNQGSKNIQYFGAGTRLSVL.

CDR3: CASRPWDTEVGNQPQHF. CDR3 sequence (DNA): TGTGCCAGTCGCCCTTGGGACACCGAGGTTGGCAATCAGCCCCAGCATTTT. This sequence joins TRBV19 and TRBJ1-5, with D tentatively TRBD1 (6 bases). The CDR3 contains 17 residues. V shed 8 bases and J shed 2 bases, with 22 bases lying between them. Germline V CDR1 and CDR2: LNHDA, SQIVND (reference sequence).

This chain links TRBV7-8 with TRBJ1-1, with TRBD1 as a possible D gene (6 bases). Germline V gives CDR1 SGHVS, CDR2 FQNEAQ. Between the trimmed V and J ends, which lost 0 bases and 8 bases, there was a span of 10 bases. The CDR3 loop spans 13 amino acids. The CDR3 sequence: CASSLAGTTEAFF. For the CDR3, the DNA is TGTGCCAGCAGCTTAGCCGGGACAACCGAAGCTTTCTTT.

A few counts support this clone. CDR3 bases: TGTGCCAGCAGCACCGGACAGGGACGTGAAGCTTTCTTT. This gives the protein CASSTGQGREAFF. The V gene is TRBV5-6, the J gene TRBJ1-1, with 8 bases aligning to TRBD1. The length of the CDR3 is 13 residues. Germline CDR1 SGHDT, CDR2 YYEEEE. J was trimmed by 7 bases and V by 4 bases; bases with no gene match: 6.

This clone appeared once. The V gene is TRBV7-9, the J gene TRBJ1-6; TRBD1 matches at 7 bases. The CDR3 is 15 residues long. The V segment lost 1 base and the J segment 6 bases; nucleotides outside the gene matches: 3. CDR1 SEHNR and CDR2 FQNEAQ come from the germline V gene (reference sequence). The CDR3 sequence: CASSLEGALNSPLHF. In nucleotides, the CDR3 is TGTGCCAGCAGCTTAGAGGGGGCCCTTAATTCACCCCTCCACTTT.